Each of the 11 T cell receptor beta chains below was sequenced from the same sample in a study of OX40 agonist ivuxolimab in advanced cancers. Only in-frame clones appear in the TCRdb table, and some are missing; sequencing was by immunoSEQ multiplex PCR. The sample carries some 40,000 clones, approximately 80% recorded once. The material sequenced was CD4+ or CD8+ T cells sorted from blood, taken in a trial of the OX40 agonist ivuxolimab. Every receptor here comes from an adult with an advanced solid tumor such as melanoma, head and neck, liver or kidney cancer.

V usage is TRBV27 and J usage is TRBJ2-3, with D maybe TRBD1 (5 bases). Germline CDR1 is MNHEY and CDR2 is SMNVEV (reference sequence). Trimming removed 7 bases at V and 3 bases at J, with 17 bases between. The CDR3 is 15 residues long. The CDR3, as DNA: TGTGCCAGCAAAGGCAGGGTGGGCCTTACAGATACGCAGTATTTT. Encoded protein: CASKGRVGLTDTQYF.

V is TRBV28 and J is TRBJ1-5; D is perhaps TRBD1 (5 bases). The germline CDR1 and CDR2 sequences are MDHEN and SYDVKM. With 3 bases removed from V and 4 bases from J, the gap between germline ends came to 7 bases. The CDR3 runs to 13 residues. This CDR3 is CASSFGGNQPQHF. In nucleotides, the CDR3 is TGTGCCAGCAGTTTTGGGGGGAATCAGCCCCAGCATTTT.

The chain recombines TRBV7-8 with TRBJ1-3, with unresolved D. The CDR3 contains 12 residues. The germline V and J ends were trimmed by 5 bases and 7 bases, with 9 bases remaining between them. Looked up from germline, CDR1 is SGHVS and CDR2 is FQNEAQ. CDR3 in amino acids: CASSPGLNTIYF. The CDR3 DNA reads TGTGCCAGCAGCCCGGGTCTGAACACCATATATTTT.

J is TRBJ2-1 and V is TRBV7-2; a possible D gene is TRBD2 (7 bases). CDR1 SGHTA and CDR2 FQGNSA come from the germline V gene. CDR3 length equals 14 residues. The V end was cut by 4 bases, the J end by 11 bases, with 18 bases between. Here the CDR3 reads CASSSFRGGEKQFF. The CDR3 bases are TGTGCCAGCAGCTCCTTTAGAGGGGGGGAGAAGCAGTTCTTC.

CDR3: CASSIRGGNEQFF. The CDR3 DNA reads as TGTGCCAGCAGCATCCGCGGGGGGAATGAGCAGTTCTTC. The chain uses TRBV6-5 and TRBJ2-1; TRBD2 agrees at 8 bases. CDR3 size: 13 residues. V lost 6 bases and J lost 7; bases outside the gene matches: 5. Germline V CDR1 and CDR2: MNHEY, SVGAGI.

The chain recombines TRBV9 with TRBJ2-3, with 10 bases matching TRBD1. Trimming removed 3 bases from V and 2 bases from J; junction bases left unmatched: 6. The CDR3 consists of 16 residues. Germline CDR1 SGDLS, CDR2 YYNGEE. This chain's CDR3 is CASSGGTGVFTDTQYF. The DNA of the CDR3 is TGTGCCAGCAGCGGTGGGACAGGGGTTTTCACAGATACGCAGTATTTT.

The rearrangement links TRBV29-1 to TRBJ2-5; 12 positions agree with TRBD2. This CDR3 contains 14 residues. With V trimmed by 4 bases and J by 5 bases, 5 bases remained unmatched. Germline lookup yields CDR1 SQVTM and CDR2 ANQGSEA. In DNA form, the CDR3 reads TGCAGCGTTGGACTAGCGGGGGAGGGGGAGACCCAGTACTTC. The encoded protein is CSVGLAGEGETQYF.

This chain uses TRBV6-5 with TRBJ2-1; possibly TRBD1 or TRBD2 for D (5 bases each). Germline CDR1 and CDR2: MNHEY and SVGAGI. The CDR3 consists of 12 residues. Trimming took off 0 bases at V and 9 bases at J, with 6 bases between the two ends. This CDR3 is CASSYSRGEQFF. The CDR3 nucleotides are TGTGCCAGCAGTTACTCGAGGGGTGAGCAGTTCTTC.

A few counts support this clone. This chain's CDR3 is CASSLEALMNTEAFF. Written as DNA, the CDR3 is TGTGCCAGCAGCTTGGAGGCGTTAATGAACACTGAAGCTTTCTTT. The gene calls are TRBV5-6 and TRBJ1-1; D is undetermined. Germline V gives CDR1 SGHDT, CDR2 YYEEEE. The CDR3 is 15 amino acids. Trimming removed 0 bases from V and 0 bases from J, with 9 bases in between.

The chain has TRBV15 and TRBJ2-1; D gene ambiguous. V lost 0 bases and J 5 bases, leaving 5 bases between the germline ends. The CDR3 contains 13 residues. In germline, CDR1 is LNHNV, CDR2 YYDKDF (reference sequence). CDR3 residues: CATSRDVDNEQFF. The CDR3 DNA reads TGTGCCACCAGCAGAGATGTTGACAATGAGCAGTTCTTC.

This chain joins TRBV19 and TRBJ1-5, with D maybe TRBD1 (6 bases). The V gene's germline CDR1 is LNHDA and CDR2 SQIVND (reference sequence). The CDR3 length is 13 residues. The ends were cut back, 6 bases at V and 4 bases at J, with 10 bases in the middle. CDR3 sequence reads: CASSYTGNQPQHF. DNA for the CDR3: TGTGCCAGTAGCTATACAGGGAATCAGCCCCAGCATTTT.